A single sample is the source of the 30 T cell receptor beta chains below, sequenced in a study of blood T cells in healthy people across ages (dated by TCRdb to the mid-2010s). Library method: 5' RACE. This sample was sequenced with an Illumina HiSeq 2500. A second PCR of roughly 6 to 11 cycles was run with a J-beta primer mix and a sample-barcoded 5' primer. TCRdb handled the public reads itself, with Q25 trimming in fastp and clone calling in MiXCR, and kept productive beta chains. Rows matching on CDR3 protein sequence are summarized as one entry with the most common DNA and genes. For this sample there are over 1,500,000 distinct CDR3 sequences; approximately 50% appear just once. The leading ten clones occupy roughly 2.1% of the sample. Sequencing was done on a sample of blood. All receptors come from a woman aged 40 to 50 in good health.

In this sample, this clonotype turned up a few times. This chain joins TRBV5-6 and TRBJ2-3, with D possibly TRBD2 on 6 matching bases. The V gene's germline CDR1 is SGHDT and CDR2 YYEEEE. Trimming removed 4 bases at V and 4 bases at J, with 13 bases between. This CDR3 comprises 14 residues. The CDR3 region has the DNA TGTGCCAGCAGCCCGGGACTCCCCTCAGATACGCAGTATTTT. It specifies CASSPGLPSDTQYF. The whole variable domain, filled in from reference TRBV5-6 and TRBJ2-3, reads DAGVTQSPTHLIKTRGQQVTLRCSPKSGHDTVSWYQQALGQGPQFIFQYYEEEERQRGNFPDRFSGHQFPNYSSELNVNALLLGDSALYLCASSPGLPSDTQYFGPGTRLTVL.

This chain connects TRBV4-3 to TRBJ2-5; 7 bases line up with TRBD1. V shed 1 base, J shed 4 bases, and the junction held 6 bases outside the gene matches. Germline V gene lookup returns CDR1 LGHNA and CDR2 YSLEER. This CDR3 has 15 residues. CDR3 nucleotides: TGCGCCAGCAGCCAAGGTTCAGGGACAGCAGAGACCCAGTACTTC. This codes for CASSQGSGTAETQYF.

The CDR3 loop is CASSFMEGTSYEQYF. The DNA for the CDR3 is TGCGCCAGCAGCTTCATGGAGGGGACCTCCTACGAGCAGTACTTC. This chain connects TRBV5-1 to TRBJ2-7; maybe TRBD2 (6 bases). Germline loops: CDR1 SGHRS, CDR2 YFSETQ. Between the trimmed V and J ends, which lost 2 bases and 0 bases, there was a span of 12 bases. The CDR3 totals 15 residues.

This clonotype has only a few counts. The rearrangement joins TRBV12-3 or TRBV12-4 to TRBJ2-1, with 8 bases that match TRBD1. V shed 6 bases, J shed 6 bases, and the junction held 19 bases outside the gene matches. CDR3 length equals 18 residues. Here the CDR3 DNA reads TGTGCCAGCAGGCTTAGCCCGCCGTGGACAGGGTTCCGCAATGAGCAGTTCTTC. Translating it yields CASRLSPPWTGFRNEQFF.

This clonotype has only a few counts. The J gene is TRBJ2-3, the V gene TRBV29-1; 7 nucleotides line up with TRBD2. V trimming: 6 bases; J trimming: 2 bases; junction bases outside the gene matches: 2. The CDR3 sequence is 12 residues long. CDR1 and CDR2 (germline): SQVTM, ANQGSEA. The CDR3 nucleotides are TGCAGCGTGAGGGACTACACAGATACGCAGTATTTT. Translating gives CSVRDYTDTQYF.

The chain links TRBV7-2 to TRBJ2-1; 8 positions match TRBD2. CDR1 and CDR2 (germline): SGHTA, FQGNSA. V lost 6 bases and J lost 2; bases outside the gene matches: 9. The CDR3 extends over 16 amino acids. The CDR3 region has the DNA TGTGCCAGCAGTTCCTCCGGGGGGGCGACCTACAATGAGCAGTTCTTC. Protein: CASSSSGGATYNEQFF.

V is TRBV9 and J is TRBJ1-4, with 8 nucleotides matching TRBD1. The V segment lost 4 bases and the J segment 8 bases; nucleotides outside the gene matches: 4. The germline CDR1 and CDR2 sequences are SGDLS and YYNGEE. This CDR3 has 13 amino acids. CDR3 loop: CASSSGQGEKLFF. CDR3 DNA sequence: TGTGCCAGCAGCTCCGGACAGGGAGAAAAACTGTTTTTT.

This clonotype was found a few times. The chain combines TRBV5-6 with TRBJ2-1; the match to TRBD2 covers 13 bases. The germline gives CDR1 SGHDT, CDR2 YYEEEE. The CDR3 spans 19 residues. V shed 0 bases, J shed 7 bases, and the junction held 13 bases outside the gene matches. CDR3 residues: CASSLEGLAGPRLGNEQFF. The CDR3 DNA follows: TGTGCCAGCAGCTTGGAGGGACTAGCGGGGCCGCGGTTAGGGAATGAGCAGTTCTTC.

This clonotype was recorded a few times. The chain has TRBV7-2 and TRBJ1-5, with D possibly TRBD1 on 6 matching bases. The CDR3 is 13 amino acids. Germline CDR1 SGHTA, CDR2 FQGNSA. Trimming took off 8 bases at V and 5 bases at J, with 13 bases between the two ends. CDR3 nucleotide sequence: TGTGCCAGCTGCCGGAAGGGGGATCAGCCCCAGCATTTT. It yields the protein CASCRKGDQPQHF.

This chain joins TRBV4-2 and TRBJ2-5, with 9 bases identical to TRBD2. V trimming: 1 base; J trimming: 3 bases; junction bases outside the gene matches: 6. Germline V CDR1 and CDR2: LGHNA, YNFKEQ. The CDR3 totals 16 residues. CDR3 nucleotide sequence: TGTGCCAGCAGCCAAGGGGCTAGCGGGGCGGAAGAGACCCAGTACTTC. Its protein is CASSQGASGAEETQYF.

The sample holds a few counts of this clonotype. The chain links TRBV28 to TRBJ2-1; 10 bases align to TRBD1. The V and J ends lost 2 bases and 7 bases, in that order; junction bases with no gene match: 14. CDR1 and CDR2 from the germline V gene are MDHEN and SYDVKM. There are 18 residues in the CDR3. CDR3 coding DNA: TGTGCCAGCAGTTTAGGGGCCCTCCGGGACAGGGGAAGGAATGAGCAGTTCTTC. Residues: CASSLGALRDRGRNEQFF.

V usage is TRBV6-6 and J usage is TRBJ1-2; maybe TRBD1 (6 bases). This CDR3 is 15 amino acids long. V was pared by 4 bases and J by 4 bases, with 16 bases between. CDR1 is MNHNY and CDR2 is SVGAGI in the germline V gene (reference sequence). The CDR3 protein is CASSSVGQRIYGYTF. DNA of the CDR3: TGTGCCAGCAGTTCCGTGGGACAAAGAATCTATGGCTACACCTTC.

The chain carries TRBV10-1 and TRBJ2-1; D is perhaps TRBD1 (5 bases). This CDR3 region has 11 residues. V dropped 4 bases and J dropped 12 bases, with 10 bases sitting between them. Germline CDR1 is WNHNN and CDR2 is SYGVQD (reference sequence). The CDR3 spells CASSVGTGQFF. CDR3 in DNA: TGCGCCAGCAGTGTTGGTACAGGGCAGTTCTTC.

On this clonotype itself: This may be a read error, as it is one base from a much larger clone. This chain uses TRBV10-3 with TRBJ2-3; TRBD2 might be the D (5 bases). This CDR3 contains 14 residues. Germline V gene sequence: CDR1 ENHRY, CDR2 SYGVKD. This chain's CDR3 is CAITTALGTETQYF. CDR3 sequence (DNA): TGTGCCATCACTACGGCACTAGGAACAGAGACGCAGTATTTT.

The rearrangement uses TRBV25-1 and TRBJ1-1; TRBD1 is a possible D gene (5 bases). The CDR3 spans 15 residues. The V end lost 3 bases, the J end lost 0 bases, and 11 bases lay between the germline ends. Germline-derived CDR1 and CDR2 are MGHDK and SYGVNS. The DNA of the CDR3 is TGTGCCAGCAGTGATGCAGGGAGCATGAACACTGAAGCTTTCTTT. The encoded protein is CASSDAGSMNTEAFF.

DNA of the CDR3: TGTGCCAGCAGTTTCCGGAGGACAGTAGACCTCACAGATACGCAGTATTTT. The encoded protein is CASSFRRTVDLTDTQYF. This chain uses TRBV27 with TRBJ2-3; TRBD1 might be the D (6 bases). The CDR3 spans 17 residues. V shed 3 bases and J shed 2 bases, with 18 bases lying between them. Germline CDR1 MNHEY, CDR2 SMNVEV (reference sequence).

The CDR3 loop is CASSEARTRATYEQYF. CDR3 DNA sequence: TGTGCCAGCAGTGAAGCAAGGACCAGAGCCACCTACGAGCAGTACTTC. This chain links TRBV6-1 with TRBJ2-7; D unresolved. The germline V and J ends were trimmed by 0 bases and 2 bases, with 14 bases remaining between them. This CDR3 is 16 amino acids long. Per germline, CDR1 MNHNS and CDR2 SASEGT.

About this clonotype: This could be a read error, since a much larger clone is one nucleotide away. The chain combines TRBV7-2 with TRBJ2-4; D remains unclear. The DNA end is more similar to TRBJ2-5, so the J call may be wrong. The CDR3 totals 12 residues. The germline gives CDR1 SGHTA, CDR2 FQGNSA. CDR3 sequence (DNA): TGTGCCAGCAGCTTAGGTCATCAGACCCAGTACTTC. Protein sequence: CASSLGHQTQYF.

The J gene is TRBJ2-1, the V gene TRBV28, with D possibly matching TRBD2 (6 bases). Trimming cost V 6 bases and J 4 bases, with 16 bases left between them. The CDR3 sequence is 15 residues long. Germline CDR1 MDHEN, CDR2 SYDVKM. CDR3 amino acids: CASRTGTGAYNEQFF. Here the CDR3 DNA reads TGTGCCAGCAGGACCGGGACGGGAGCTTACAATGAGCAGTTCTTC.

This chain uses TRBV7-8 with TRBJ1-1; D not resolved. Germline-derived CDR1 and CDR2 are SGHVS and FQNEAQ. The V gene lost 1 base and the J gene lost 1 base, with 16 bases spanning the gap. The CDR3 spans 17 residues. The CDR3 sequence: CASSLDRVKHRNTEAFF. In DNA, the CDR3 is TGTGCCAGCAGCTTAGACAGAGTTAAACACCGGAACACTGAAGCTTTCTTT.

This clonotype has a handful of counts. The rearrangement joins TRBV20-1 to TRBJ2-6; D is ambiguous. Germline V gene lookup returns CDR1 DFQATT and CDR2 SNEGSKA (reference sequence). There are 14 residues in the CDR3. Between the trimmed V and J ends, which lost 2 bases and 0 bases, there was a span of 5 bases. CDR3 in amino acids: CSARSISGANVLTF. The CDR3 DNA sequence: TGCAGTGCTAGATCGATCTCTGGGGCCAACGTCCTGACTTTC.

The V gene is TRBV5-6, the J gene TRBJ2-4; 7 bases agree with TRBD1. In germline, CDR1 is SGHDT, CDR2 YYEEEE. Germline trimming cut 2 bases from V and 7 bases from J; bases unmatched to any gene: 6. The CDR3 extends over 14 amino acids. CDR3 amino acids: CASSFGRGSNIQYF. The CDR3 bases are TGTGCCAGCAGCTTTGGCAGGGGGTCGAACATTCAGTACTTC.

This clonotype was found a few times. This chain connects TRBV28 to TRBJ2-7, with TRBD1 identical over 8 bases. Germline V lookup: CDR1 MDHEN, CDR2 SYDVKM. The CDR3 loop spans 16 amino acids. Trimming took 1 base from V and 0 from J; bases not matched to a gene: 5. The chain's CDR3 is CASSLYTGGSSYEQYF. In DNA, the CDR3 is TGTGCCAGCAGTTTATATACAGGGGGAAGCTCCTACGAGCAGTACTTC.

This clonotype appeared many times. Relative to the germline gene, one junction end is altered; a read error may explain this. The rearrangement uses TRBV28 and TRBJ2-7; D tentatively reads TRBD1 or TRBD2 (5 bases each). The CDR3 runs to 13 residues. Germline V gene data show CDR1 as MDHEN and CDR2 as SYDVKM. The CDR3 DNA reads TGCGCCAGCAGCTTGGGGGTACCCTACGAGCAGTACTTC. This gives the protein CASSLGVPYEQYF.

The V gene is TRBV6-5, the J gene TRBJ2-7, with D possibly being TRBD1 (7 bases). The CDR3 runs to 16 residues. V lost 6 bases, J lost 7 bases, and 25 bases lay in between. CDR1 and CDR2 (germline): MNHEY, SVGAGI. The CDR3 DNA follows: TGTGCCAGCAGCCCCTCGGCGGGACAGATCTACAATGAGCAGTACTTC. Its translation: CASSPSAGQIYNEQYF.

This clonotype has more than one count but fewer than ten. The J gene is TRBJ2-7, the V gene TRBV6-2 or TRBV6-3, with D unclear. The CDR3 length is 17 residues. In germline, CDR1 is MNHEY, CDR2 SVGEGT. V dropped 3 bases and J dropped 3 bases, with 21 bases sitting between them. The CDR3 DNA is TGTGCCAGCAGTTATGGTTCCCCCTCTGGCAGCTACTACGAGCAGTACTTC. It yields the protein CASSYGSPSGSYYEQYF.

The chain recombines TRBV7-2 with TRBJ2-7; the match to TRBD2 covers 8 bases. Germline CDR1 is SGHTA and CDR2 is FQGNSA. The J segment lost 2 bases and the V segment lost 5 bases, leaving 8 bases of the junction unmatched. The CDR3 has 15 amino acids. CDR3: CASSPGSGGPYEQYF. The CDR3 region has the DNA TGTGCCAGCAGCCCTGGCAGCGGGGGCCCCTACGAGCAGTACTTC.

The V call is TRBV20-1, the J call TRBJ2-7; D may be TRBD1 (6 bases). Deletions cut 3 bases from V and 3 bases from J, with 18 bases between. The CDR3 extends over 15 amino acids. The germline gives CDR1 DFQATT, CDR2 SNEGSKA (reference sequence). In nucleotides, the CDR3 is TGCAGTGCTAGCCACCAGGGGTCTAGGTACTACGAGCAGTACTTC. Amino acids: CSASHQGSRYYEQYF.

The chain has TRBV15 and TRBJ2-7; the D gene is possibly TRBD2 (5 bases). The CDR3 totals 14 residues. The germline V gene encodes CDR1 LNHNV and CDR2 YYDKDF (reference sequence). Trimming pared 8 bases from V and 2 bases from J, leaving 16 bases between. CDR3 sequence: CATGSLAETYEQYF. Written as DNA, the CDR3 is TGTGCCACCGGGAGCTTGGCCGAAACCTACGAGCAGTACTTC.

A remark on this clonotype: Germline is not matched at one junction end, which may reflect a read error. The chain links TRBV20-1 to TRBJ2-5; D perhaps matches TRBD1 (6 bases). From germline, CDR1 is DFQATT and CDR2 SNEGSKA (reference sequence). The CDR3 is made up of 16 amino acids. The CDR3 loop is CSSRDPNRAPQETQYF. The CDR3 DNA reads TGCAGTTCTAGAGACCCAAACAGGGCCCCCCAAGAGACCCAGTACTTC.